The 18 T cell receptor beta chains in this list originate from one sample, sequenced in a study of vaccination effects on CD4 cells after COVID-19. No antigen is known for these receptors. Using immunoSEQ multiplex PCR, the repertoire was profiled, and TCRdb retains in-frame clones only, with some absent. The profile shows tens of thousands of clones, 65% to 85% of them singletons. CD4+ T cells specific for antigen were expanded with viral peptide pools by the ViraFEST assay before sequencing. After roughly 9 days in culture, the CD4+ T cells were isolated. Neither prior SARS-CoV-2 infection nor positive nucleocapsid antibodies were present in the vaccine recipients. The sequencing used CD4+ T cells from PBMCs cultured with HCoV-NL63 spike peptides, collected before COVID-19 vaccination. Receptor source: a human donor who received a COVID-19 vaccine.

This clone was recorded once. This chain joins TRBV7-3 and TRBJ1-1; a weak D match, TRBD1 (5 bases). Trimming took off 2 bases at V and 3 bases at J, with 10 bases between the two ends. This CDR3 is 14 amino acids long. Germline assignment: CDR1 SGHTA and CDR2 FQGTGA. CDR3 DNA sequence: TGTGCCAGCAGCTTATTACCAGGGTACACTGAAGCTTTCTTT. It translates to CASSLLPGYTEAFF.

This clone was seen a handful of times. The CDR3 DNA is TGTGCCAGCAGCTTAGCGAGAGTCTCTGGAAACACCATATATTTT. This sequence encodes CASSLARVSGNTIYF. The chain joins TRBV7-2 to TRBJ1-3; D not resolved. Germline loops: CDR1 SGHTA, CDR2 FQGNSA. This CDR3 has 15 amino acids. The V end lost 0 bases, the J end lost 0 bases, and 6 bases lay between the germline ends.

The V and J genes are TRBV12-3 or TRBV12-4 and TRBJ1-2; TRBD1 might be the D (5 bases). V was clipped by 3 bases and J by 4 bases, with 9 bases between them. The CDR3 sequence is 13 residues long. The CDR3 nucleotides are TGTGCCAGCAGTTTGGGGGGTGGCTATGGCTACACCTTC. Amino acid sequence: CASSLGGGYGYTF.

This clone was picked up many times. This sequence joins TRBV4-1 and TRBJ2-7; 8 nucleotides align to TRBD1. Germline loops: CDR1 MGHRA, CDR2 YSYEKL. The CDR3 extends over 16 amino acids. The junction had 4 bases not matched to a gene; V was cut back by 0 bases and J by 0 bases. The chain's CDR3 is CASSQDRDRTSYEQYV. Here the CDR3 DNA reads TGCGCCAGCAGCCAAGATCGGGACAGGACCTCCTACGAGCAGTACGTC.

This rearrangement joins TRBV20-1 to TRBJ2-2; D call uncertain. The length of the CDR3 is 13 residues. CDR1 and CDR2 (germline): DFQATT, SNEGSKA (reference sequence). Trimming stripped 3 bases from V and 3 bases from J, with 8 bases between. The CDR3 spells CSASRQYTGELFF. The DNA for the CDR3 is TGCAGTGCTAGTCGCCAGTACACCGGGGAGCTGTTTTTT.

Only a few counts were recorded for this clone. Other nucleotide sequences in the sample specify the same CDR3. The chain couples TRBV7-2 to TRBJ2-6; no clear D. Germline values: CDR1 SGHTA, CDR2 FQGNSA. This CDR3 region has 15 residues. The V end was cut by 1 base, the J end by 0 bases, with 4 bases between. The CDR3: CASSLVSSGANVLTF. The CDR3 DNA follows: TGTGCCAGCAGCTTAGTGAGCTCTGGGGCCAACGTCCTGACTTTC.

The J gene is TRBJ2-3, the V gene TRBV7-2; 7 bases map to TRBD2. The germline gives CDR1 SGHTA, CDR2 FQGNSA. This CDR3 spans 12 amino acids. V gave up 2 bases and J gave up 10 bases; unmatched junction bases: 3. CDR3 loop: CASSLYGLAQYF. The CDR3, as DNA: TGTGCCAGCAGCTTATATGGACTAGCGCAGTATTTT.

The rearrangement uses TRBV7-9 and TRBJ1-3; a possible D gene is TRBD1 (6 bases). The CDR3 runs to 15 residues. The V end was cut by 5 bases, the J end by 4 bases, with 15 bases between. Germline assignment: CDR1 SEHNR and CDR2 FQNEAQ (reference sequence). DNA for the CDR3: TGTGCCAGCAGCACCACAGGGTACGCGGGAAACACCATATATTTT. Residues: CASSTTGYAGNTIYF.

The chain has TRBV6-5 and TRBJ2-7; possible D gene TRBD1, 6 bases. Germline assignment: CDR1 MNHEY and CDR2 SVGAGI. The V end lost 9 bases, the J end lost 0 bases, and 12 bases lay between the germline ends. The CDR3 length is 13 residues. The CDR3 reads CASTTGVSYEQYV. In nucleotides, the CDR3 is TGTGCCAGTACGACAGGCGTCTCCTACGAGCAGTACGTC.

The chain's CDR3 is CASRKGQTGGEAFF. CDR3 nucleotides: TGTGCCAGCAGGAAGGGACAAACCGGCGGGGAAGCTTTCTTT. The V call is TRBV6-5, the J call TRBJ1-1; tentatively, D is TRBD1 (6 bases). Germline CDR1 reads MNHEY; CDR2 reads SVGAGI. The CDR3 is made up of 14 amino acids. V was clipped by 6 bases and J by 8 bases, with 19 bases between them.

The rearrangement uses TRBV6-5 and TRBJ2-7; D is perhaps TRBD1 or TRBD2 (5 bases each). Germline lookup yields CDR1 MNHEY and CDR2 SVGAGI. Trimming cost V 6 bases and J 7 bases, with 19 bases left between them. The CDR3 runs to 14 residues. CDR3 protein: CASRDPGAAPEQYV. The DNA of the CDR3 is TGTGCCAGCAGGGACCCCGGGGCAGCCCCAGAGCAGTACGTC.

This chain uses TRBV6-6 with TRBJ1-5, with a weak D call TRBD1 (5 bases). Germline-derived CDR1 and CDR2 are MNHNY and SVGAGI (reference sequence). There are 13 residues in the CDR3. Trimming stripped 2 bases from V and 4 bases from J, with 6 bases between. CDR3 coding DNA: TGTGCCAGCAGTTACAGGGGAAATCAGCCCCAGCATTTT. Translated: CASSYRGNQPQHF.

The sample holds a few counts of this clone. This rearrangement joins TRBV20-1 to TRBJ1-5, with D hard to call. Per germline, CDR1 DFQATT and CDR2 SNEGSKA (reference sequence). The V end was cut by 3 bases, the J end by 0 bases, with 9 bases between. The CDR3 is 14 residues long. CDR3 in amino acids: CSASPIYSNQPQHF. The CDR3 DNA follows: TGCAGTGCTAGTCCTATCTATAGCAATCAGCCCCAGCATTTT.

The chain joins TRBV2 to TRBJ2-3; no clear D gene. The germline gives CDR1 SNHLY, CDR2 FYNNEI. The CDR3 spans 15 residues. Trimming took off 5 bases at V and 0 bases at J, with 12 bases between the two ends. The CDR3 reads CASSNRAVSTDTQYF. CDR3 in DNA: TGTGCCAGCAGTAATAGGGCGGTTAGCACAGATACGCAGTATTTT.

The chain combines TRBV19 with TRBJ1-4, with D tentatively TRBD1 (5 bases). The germline V gene encodes CDR1 LNHDA and CDR2 SQIVND (reference sequence). The CDR3 is made up of 15 amino acids. Trimming cost V 2 bases and J 4 bases, with 11 bases left between them. The CDR3 sequence is CASSILGAGNEKLFF. The DNA of the CDR3 is TGTGCCAGTAGTATACTCGGGGCTGGTAATGAAAAACTGTTTTTT.

The gene calls are TRBV10-1 and TRBJ2-1; 10 bases match TRBD1. This CDR3 region has 15 residues. CDR1 is WNHNN, CDR2 SYGVQD, per germline (reference sequence). V was pared by 3 bases and J by 7 bases, with 6 bases of the junction left unmatched. The CDR3 DNA follows: TGCGCCAGCAGTGATCAAGGGACAGGGGTTAATGAGCAGTTCTTC. Residues: CASSDQGTGVNEQFF.

V usage is TRBV6-5 and J usage is TRBJ1-2; weak D call: TRBD1 (6 bases). V was cut by 6 bases and J by 2 bases, with 7 bases left in between. Germline V lookup: CDR1 MNHEY, CDR2 SVGAGI. The CDR3 is made up of 12 amino acids. CDR3 loop: CASRQGNYGYTF. The CDR3 DNA reads TGTGCCAGCAGACAGGGAAACTATGGCTACACCTTC.

This chain uses TRBV4-3 with TRBJ1-6; no clear D. V lost 5 bases to trimming and J lost 7 bases, with 18 bases between them. CDR1 and CDR2 (germline): LGHNA, YSLEER. The CDR3 loop spans 16 amino acids. The CDR3 coding sequence is TGCGCCAGCAGCGAGCATAGCGGGCTACAGAATTCACCCCTCCACTTT. Its protein product is CASSEHSGLQNSPLHF.